The 20 T cell receptor beta chains reported below all come from one sample, sequenced in a study of CD8 T cells in ankylosing spondylitis. TCRdb redid the calling of the 5' RACE reads with MiXCR, one entry per CDR3 protein. The profile covers roughly 86,000 distinct CDR3 sequences, with approximately 9% appearing a single time and 4% to 5.5% taken by the ten largest. The sequenced sample consisted of blood, either unsorted or a sorted T cell fraction (not recorded which). The origin of the receptors is a male donor with ankylosing spondylitis or in good health (not recorded which).

The table lists this clonotype with many counts. The rearrangement links TRBV28 to TRBJ2-3; 8 nucleotides align to TRBD1. CDR1 and CDR2 (germline): MDHEN, SYDVKM. V shed 7 bases and J 0 bases; nucleotides not matched to a gene: 12. This CDR3 contains 17 residues. The CDR3 region has the DNA TGTGCCAGCACCCCCCGGCAGGGGGCTTATAGCACAGATACGCAGTATTTT. Translation gives CASTPRQGAYSTDTQYF.

At least ten counts were recorded for this clonotype. The chain couples TRBV5-5 to TRBJ2-3; the match to TRBD1 covers 7 bases. This CDR3 spans 15 amino acids. Germline CDR1 and CDR2: SGHKS and YYEKEE (reference sequence). V dropped 0 bases and J dropped 1; count of bases not matched to a gene: 2. The CDR3 nucleotides are TGTGCCAGCAGCTTGGGCGACAGGGGCACAGATACGCAGTATTTT. It yields the protein CASSLGDRGTDTQYF. Supplemented by reference TRBV5-5 and TRBJ2-3, the full variable domain reads DAGVTQSPTHLIKTRGQQVTLRCSPISGHKSVSWYQQVLGQGPQFIFQYYEKEERGRGNFPDRFSARQFPNYSSELNVNALLLGDSALYLCASSLGDRGTDTQYFGPGTRLTVL.

This clonotype has ten or more counts. V usage is TRBV20-1 and J usage is TRBJ2-1; 8 nucleotides align to TRBD2. CDR1 and CDR2 (germline): DFQATT, SNEGSKA (reference sequence). The junction had 4 bases not matched to a gene; V was cut back by 1 base and J by 5 bases. The CDR3 consists of 14 residues. The CDR3 loop is CSARVGLADNEQFF. CDR3 coding DNA: TGCAGTGCTAGAGTAGGACTAGCTGACAATGAGCAGTTCTTC.

The sample holds many counts of this clonotype. The CDR3 DNA reads as TGCAGTGCTAGAGATGCTAGCGGAGCCTCCTACGAGCAGTACTTC. As protein: CSARDASGASYEQYF. The chain uses TRBV20-1 and TRBJ2-7; 7 nucleotides match TRBD2. Germline assignment: CDR1 DFQATT and CDR2 SNEGSKA (reference sequence). This CDR3 comprises 15 residues. V lost 0 bases and J lost 0; bases outside the gene matches: 5.

The sample holds many counts of this clonotype. The chain joins TRBV5-6 to TRBJ2-3, with D perhaps TRBD1 (6 bases). The germline gives CDR1 SGHDT, CDR2 YYEEEE. The CDR3 sequence is 14 residues long. V dropped 7 bases and J dropped 4 bases, with 16 bases sitting between them. CDR3 amino acids: CASGTGFRADTQYF. The DNA for the CDR3 is TGTGCCAGCGGAACAGGGTTTCGGGCAGATACGCAGTATTTT. Variable domain in full (rest from reference TRBV5-6 and TRBJ2-3): DAGVTQSPTHLIKTRGQQVTLRCSPKSGHDTVSWYQQALGQGPQFIFQYYEEEERQRGNFPDRFSGHQFPNYSSELNVNALLLGDSALYLCASGTGFRADTQYFGPGTRLTVL.

This clonotype has ten or more counts. The CDR3 bases are TGTGCCACCAGCAGAGATTACGACTTTGGCTACACCTTC. Amino acid sequence: CATSRDYDFGYTF. This rearrangement joins TRBV15 to TRBJ1-2; no definite D call. CDR1 is LNHNV and CDR2 is YYDKDF in the germline V gene (reference sequence). V dropped 0 bases and J dropped 7 bases, with 9 bases sitting between them. The CDR3 sequence is 13 residues long.

This clonotype was seen many times. The CDR3 spells CSVEQRGRSYEQYF. The CDR3, as DNA: TGCAGCGTTGAGCAACGGGGTAGATCCTACGAGCAGTACTTC. The chain links TRBV29-1 to TRBJ2-7; tentative D call: TRBD2 (5 bases). The germline gives CDR1 SQVTM, CDR2 ANQGSEA. This CDR3 has 14 residues. V lost 3 bases to trimming and J lost 1 base, with 13 bases between them.

V usage is TRBV18 and J usage is TRBJ1-5; 7 nucleotides match TRBD1. The length of the CDR3 is 13 residues. CDR1 is KGHSH and CDR2 is LQKENI in the germline V gene. V trimming: 4 bases; J trimming: 6 bases; junction bases outside the gene matches: 3. In DNA form, the CDR3 reads TGTGCCAGCTCACTGGGACAGACTCAGCCCCAGCATTTT. Amino acid sequence: CASSLGQTQPQHF.

Comments on this clonotype: This may come from a read error, since a much larger clone is one base off. The gene calls are TRBV15 and TRBJ2-7; D is perhaps TRBD1 (5 bases). Germline CDR1 reads LNHNV; CDR2 reads YYDKDF (reference sequence). The CDR3 consists of 14 residues. The CDR3 coding sequence is TGTACCACCAGCAATGCCGGCGCAGGGTCCGAGCAGTACTTC. It yields the protein CTTSNAGAGSEQYF.

This clonotype has a count of ten or more. V usage is TRBV12-3 or TRBV12-4 and J usage is TRBJ1-5; no firm D call. Trimming stripped 8 bases from V and 4 bases from J, with 15 bases between. The CDR3 is 14 amino acids. The CDR3 reads CASGSQQVNQPQHF. Written as DNA, the CDR3 is TGTGCCAGCGGATCACAGCAGGTGAATCAGCCCCAGCATTTT.

This clonotype was seen only a few times. The V gene is TRBV9, the J gene TRBJ2-3; D is unresolved. CDR1 is SGDLS and CDR2 is YYNGEE in the germline V gene. The CDR3 extends over 13 amino acids. V dropped 0 bases and J dropped 2 bases, with 4 bases sitting between them. This CDR3 is CASSVDPTDTQYF. The CDR3 nucleotides are TGTGCCAGCAGCGTAGACCCCACAGATACGCAGTATTTT.

This clonotype was seen repeatedly, ten times or more. The chain recombines TRBV5-1 with TRBJ1-2, with D uncertain. From germline, CDR1 is SGHRS and CDR2 YFSETQ. The CDR3 loop spans 13 amino acids. The V end was cut by 0 bases, the J end by 2 bases, with 5 bases between. The CDR3 sequence is CASSLGQNYGYTF. The DNA for the CDR3 is TGCGCCAGCAGCTTGGGACAAAACTATGGCTACACCTTC.

The chain joins TRBV3-1 to TRBJ2-1; 14 bases map to TRBD2. In germline, CDR1 is LGHDT, CDR2 YNNKEL (reference sequence). This CDR3 spans 14 amino acids. J gave up 14 bases and V 0 bases, and 3 bases lay outside the gene matches. DNA for the CDR3: TGTGCCAGCAGCCAAGAAACGACTAGCGGGGGGGAGTTCTTC. Its translation: CASSQETTSGGEFF.

This chain links TRBV7-9 with TRBJ2-7; D uncertain. CDR3 size: 15 residues. The ends were cut back, 5 bases at V and 0 bases at J, with 14 bases in the middle. Germline V gene data show CDR1 as SEHNR and CDR2 as FQNEAQ (reference sequence). The CDR3 DNA sequence: TGTGCCAGCAGCCCGCCTCCCAGGATCTCCTACGAGCAGTACTTC. Protein product: CASSPPPRISYEQYF.

This clonotype was seen at least ten times. The chain uses TRBV6-2 or TRBV6-3 and TRBJ2-3; D possibly corresponds to TRBD2 (5 bases). The CDR3 length is 19 residues. Between the trimmed V and J ends, which lost 9 bases and 5 bases, there was a span of 33 bases. CDR1 is MNHEY and CDR2 is SVGEGT in the germline V gene. The CDR3: CASRSSGITSPSLGDTQYF. The CDR3 DNA reads TGTGCCAGTCGGTCTTCGGGGATTACTAGTCCGTCTTTGGGAGATACGCAGTATTTT.

Many counts were recorded for this clonotype. The chain is built from TRBV27 and TRBJ2-3, with 10 nucleotides matching TRBD2. The V gene's germline CDR1 is MNHEY and CDR2 SMNVEV (reference sequence). The CDR3 spans 15 residues. Trimming cost V 6 bases and J 6 bases; bases outside gene matches: 9. In nucleotides, the CDR3 is TGTGCCAGCAGAATAGCGGGGGGTTCGTTGGATACGCAGTATTTT. It codes for CASRIAGGSLDTQYF.

This clonotype was counted a few times. The rearrangement uses TRBV5-1 and TRBJ2-7; 7 bases fit TRBD2. The CDR3 runs to 16 residues. Germline V CDR1 and CDR2: SGHRS, YFSETQ. V dropped 4 bases and J dropped 0; count of bases not matched to a gene: 10. CDR3 amino acids: CASSVQGGTYSYEQYF. For the CDR3, the DNA is TGCGCCAGCAGCGTCCAGGGAGGGACCTACTCCTACGAGCAGTACTTC.

This clonotype was found many times. The V call is TRBV9, the J call TRBJ2-3; the D call may be TRBD1 or TRBD2 (5 bases each). Germline V gives CDR1 SGDLS, CDR2 YYNGEE. V was trimmed by 4 bases and J by 5 bases, leaving 17 bases between them. The CDR3 runs 15 residues. The CDR3 bases are TGTGCCAGCAGCCCCATCGGAATGGGGGTAGATACGCAGTATTTT. It codes for CASSPIGMGVDTQYF.

This clonotype came up many times. V gene TRBV5-1 combines with J gene TRBJ2-5; 16 bases match TRBD2. This CDR3 has 17 residues. With 4 bases clipped from V and 5 bases from J, the junction kept 8 bases outside the gene matches. Looked up from germline, CDR1 is SGHRS and CDR2 is YFSETQ. CDR3 amino acids: CASSPGLAGGELETQYF. DNA of the CDR3: TGCGCCAGCAGCCCGGGACTAGCGGGGGGGGAGCTCGAGACCCAGTACTTC.

This clonotype showed up many times. The CDR3 sequence is CASSWLRADSYEQYF. The CDR3 nucleotides are TGTGCCAGCAGTTGGTTAAGGGCAGATTCCTACGAGCAGTACTTC. The rearrangement links TRBV6-5 to TRBJ2-7; unclear D gene. The CDR3 has 15 residues. Trimming left V 4 bases short and J 1 base short, with 14 bases between. CDR1 and CDR2 from the germline V gene are MNHEY and SVGAGI.